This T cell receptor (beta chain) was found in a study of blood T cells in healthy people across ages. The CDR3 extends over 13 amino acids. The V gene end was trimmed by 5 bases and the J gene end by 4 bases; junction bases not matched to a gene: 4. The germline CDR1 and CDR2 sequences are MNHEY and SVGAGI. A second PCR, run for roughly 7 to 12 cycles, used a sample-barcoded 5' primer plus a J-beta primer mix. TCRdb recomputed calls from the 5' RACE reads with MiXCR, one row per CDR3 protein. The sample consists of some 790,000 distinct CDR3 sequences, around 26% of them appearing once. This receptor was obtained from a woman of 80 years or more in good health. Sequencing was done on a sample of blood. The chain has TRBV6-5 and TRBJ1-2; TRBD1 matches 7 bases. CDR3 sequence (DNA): TGTGCCAGCAGTAAGGGACAGATCTATGGCTACACCTTC. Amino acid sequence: CASSKGQIYGYTF.